A selection of T cell receptor beta chains follows, all from one sample in a study of T cell clusters in autoimmune cytopenias. TCRdb re-called the multiplex PCR reads and catalogs CDR3 proteins one per entry, DNA excluded. Reported are around 5,700 distinct CDR3 sequences; the ten largest clones contain approximately 4.9%. Sequencing was done on a sample of peripheral blood. All receptors come from a human donor with an autoimmune cytopenia or autoimmune hepatitis (not recorded which). Each CDR3 is given with its conserved first and last residue. The order of the fields is V gene, J gene, clone size, CDR3 protein. Only part of the rows carry a size: once, few, many, or a class if the clone is expanded.

>TRBV5-6|TRBJ2-1|NA
CASSLGLSSYNEQFF
>TRBV12-3/TRBV12-4|TRBJ2-5|medium-sized
CASSQDSSGTQYF
>TRBV15|TRBJ1-4|medium-sized
CATSGRPAANEKLFF
>TRBV6-2/TRBV6-3|TRBJ1-5|NA
CASSWGTGGQPQHF
>TRBV4-1|TRBJ2-7|NA
CASSQTTGRDEQYF
>TRBV12-3/TRBV12-4|TRBJ2-3|medium-sized
CASSFGGGAADTQYF
>TRBV28|TRBJ2-7|NA
CASKKNYEQYF
>TRBV6-6|TRBJ1-6|medium-sized
CASSSTDGGTGNSPLHF
>TRBV27|TRBJ1-5|NA
CASSLRQGNQPQHF
>TRBV5-1|TRBJ2-5|NA
CASSLNTQETQYF
>TRBV5-5|TRBJ2-6|medium-sized
CASSFRERGSPRANVLTF
>TRBV24-1|TRBJ2-1|NA
CATSDSPGTEQFF
>TRBV5-1|TRBJ1-1|NA
CASSLEQGTEAFF
>TRBV5-3|TRBJ2-5|NA
CARSPEERGLQETQYF
>TRBV6-2/TRBV6-3|TRBJ1-5|NA
CASSYGTGSNQPQHF